Shown below are 27 T cell receptor beta chains from a single sample sequenced in a study of response to subunit inactivated influenza vaccine. Using its own MiXCR run on the RT-PCR reads, TCRdb lists one record per CDR3 protein. The repertoire has around 760,000 distinct CDR3 sequences, over 11% of them found once; the top ten carry 6.5% to 8.5%. Material: PBMCs from blood, obtained 14 to 15 days before vaccination. The receptors stem from a man aged 45-60 years who received an inactivated influenza vaccine.

This clonotype was picked up a small number of times. The V call is TRBV7-8, the J call TRBJ2-4; TRBD1 agrees at 7 bases. From germline, CDR1 is SGHVS and CDR2 FQNEAQ. This CDR3 region has 16 residues. V gave up 4 bases and J gave up 1 base; unmatched junction bases: 7. The CDR3 here is CASSSDRVTAKNIQYF. In DNA form, the CDR3 reads TGTGCCAGCAGCTCCGACAGGGTGACGGCCAAAAACATTCAGTACTTC. The full variable domain, completed using reference TRBV7-8 and TRBJ2-4, is GAGVSQSPRYKVAKRGQDVALRCDPISGHVSLFWYQQALGQGPEFLTYFQNEAQLDKSGLPSDRFFAERPEGSVSTLKIQRTQQEDSAVYLCASSSDRVTAKNIQYFGAGTRLSVL.

This clonotype was seen at least ten times. The chain links TRBV28 to TRBJ2-7; D is possibly TRBD2 (6 bases). CDR1 and CDR2 (germline): MDHEN, SYDVKM. Between the trimmed V and J ends, which lost 9 bases and 3 bases, there was a span of 9 bases. The CDR3 covers 11 residues. CDR3 region: CASGTFYEQYF. DNA for the CDR3: TGTGCCAGTGGGACTTTCTACGAGCAGTACTTC.

This clonotype was detected only a few times. V and J are TRBV5-1 and TRBJ2-1; TRBD2 aligns across 8 bases. Trimming at V came to 4 bases and at J to 6 bases, leaving 9 bases not matched to a gene. Per germline, CDR1 SGHRS and CDR2 YFSETQ. There are 15 residues in the CDR3. The CDR3 loop is CASSPTGTSFNEQFF. CDR3 sequence (DNA): TGCGCCAGCAGCCCAACCGGGACTAGTTTCAATGAGCAGTTCTTC.

This clonotype was counted between two and nine times. The chain joins TRBV20-1 to TRBJ2-3, with 8 bases lining up with TRBD1. Germline V CDR1 and CDR2: DFQATT, SNEGSKA (reference sequence). V shed 6 bases, J shed 8 bases, and the junction held 4 bases outside the gene matches. The CDR3 consists of 11 residues. The CDR3 protein is CSAPTGVTQYF. The CDR3 region has the DNA TGCAGTGCACCGACAGGGGTTACGCAGTATTTT.

The V and J genes are TRBV20-1 and TRBJ2-5; D not certain. CDR3 length: 12 amino acids. Germline loops: CDR1 DFQATT, CDR2 SNEGSKA (reference sequence). CDR3 protein: CSPLGQQETQYF. The CDR3 coding sequence is TGCAGCCCCCTAGGTCAGCAAGAGACCCAGTACTTC.

This clonotype was counted at least ten times. The V gene is TRBV4-2, the J gene TRBJ2-2; 8 bases line up with TRBD1. V shed 4 bases and J 0 bases; nucleotides not matched to a gene: 4. Germline V gives CDR1 LGHNA, CDR2 YNFKEQ. This CDR3 has 16 amino acids. CDR3 nucleotides: TGTGCCAGCAGCCCGCGGGACAGGACGAACACCGGGGAGCTGTTTTTT. It encodes CASSPRDRTNTGELFF.

The J gene is TRBJ2-7, the V gene TRBV5-5; D assignment may be TRBD1 or TRBD2 (5 bases each). The V end lost 0 bases, the J end lost 3 bases, and 10 bases lay between the germline ends. CDR1 is SGHKS, CDR2 YYEKEE, per germline (reference sequence). CDR3 length: 14 residues. CDR3 nucleotide sequence: TGTGCCAGCAGCTTGGCCAGGGACGTCTACGAGCAGTACTTC. It codes for CASSLARDVYEQYF.

This clonotype was observed a few times. This chain connects TRBV20-1 to TRBJ2-4, with TRBD1 identical over 9 bases. The CDR3 runs 14 residues. Germline lookup yields CDR1 DFQATT and CDR2 SNEGSKA (reference sequence). The junction had 10 bases not matched to a gene; V was cut back by 5 bases and J by 8 bases. The CDR3 DNA follows: TGCAGTGCTTCGCCCGGGACAGGGAGGGACATTCAGTACTTC. Translated: CSASPGTGRDIQYF.

This clonotype has more than one count but fewer than ten. The chain has TRBV4-2 and TRBJ1-4, with a tentative D call TRBD1 (5 bases). The CDR3 is 15 amino acids. V gave up 4 bases and J gave up 7 bases, with 16 bases separating them. The germline V gene encodes CDR1 LGHNA and CDR2 YNFKEQ. DNA for the CDR3: TGTGCCAGCAGCCGGGGACGGGCTGAAGGTGAAAAACTGTTTTTT. This translates into CASSRGRAEGEKLFF.

This clonotype was found a few times. The chain employs TRBV9 and TRBJ2-7, with D unresolved. This CDR3 spans 14 amino acids. The germline V and J ends were trimmed by 0 bases and 4 bases, with 11 bases remaining between them. Germline V gene data show CDR1 as SGDLS and CDR2 as YYNGEE. The CDR3 DNA reads TGTGCCAGCAGCGTAGCATATGGACCTTACGAGCAGTACTTC. Encoded protein: CASSVAYGPYEQYF.

CDR3 sequence: CASSLDVSGKDTQYF. The CDR3 DNA follows: TGTGCCAGCAGCTTAGATGTGTCGGGGAAAGATACGCAGTATTTT. The V and J genes are TRBV11-2 and TRBJ2-3, with a tentative D call TRBD2 (5 bases). The germline gives CDR1 SGHAT, CDR2 FQNNGV. V was shortened by 0 bases and J by 5 bases, with 12 bases between the two germline ends. CDR3 length equals 15 residues.

This clonotype has more than one count but fewer than ten. V usage is TRBV18 and J usage is TRBJ2-2, with 9 bases fitting TRBD2. The junction had 8 bases not matched to a gene; V was cut back by 5 bases and J by 1 base. The germline gives CDR1 KGHSH, CDR2 LQKENI. The CDR3 length is 17 residues. The CDR3, as DNA: TGTGCCAGCTCATCGAAATTAGCGGGGGAGAACACCGGGGAGCTGTTTTTT. Translated, it gives CASSSKLAGENTGELFF.

There are a few counts of this clonotype. The J gene is TRBJ2-7, the V gene TRBV20-1, with 10 bases identical to TRBD1. Germline V gene lookup returns CDR1 DFQATT and CDR2 SNEGSKA (reference sequence). The CDR3 is 16 residues long. Trimming removed 1 base from V and 7 bases from J; junction bases left unmatched: 13. CDR3 in DNA: TGCAGTGCTAGAGTAGGAAGGGGACAGGGGAAGGGTGAGCAGTACTTC. Amino acids: CSARVGRGQGKGEQYF.

This clonotype was detected many times. This chain links TRBV6-2 or TRBV6-3 with TRBJ2-6; D is undetermined. This CDR3 region has 17 residues. The V gene's germline CDR1 is MNHEY and CDR2 SVGEGT. The V end lost 2 bases, the J end lost 4 bases, and 15 bases lay between the germline ends. The CDR3 spells CASSYQRRTSGANVLTF. CDR3 nucleotides: TGTGCCAGCAGTTACCAGAGGAGAACATCAGGGGCCAACGTCCTGACTTTC.

The chain uses TRBV5-4 and TRBJ2-7; 8 bases match TRBD2. The CDR3 is 14 amino acids. Germline loops: CDR1 SGHNT, CDR2 YYREEE (reference sequence). V shed 6 bases, J shed 6 bases, and the junction held 11 bases outside the gene matches. The DNA of the CDR3 is TGTGCCAGCAACGGGGGGGACACTCCTGGCGAGCAGTACTTC. Translation gives CASNGGDTPGEQYF.

Ten or more counts support this clonotype. The gene calls are TRBV2 and TRBJ2-7, with a possible D match to TRBD1 (6 bases). Germline values: CDR1 SNHLY, CDR2 FYNNEI. With 2 bases removed from V and 3 bases from J, the gap between germline ends came to 11 bases. The CDR3 extends over 14 amino acids. The CDR3 region has the DNA TGTGCCAGCAGTGAAATTGGGGGCAACTACGAGCAGTACTTC. It encodes CASSEIGGNYEQYF.

The chain has TRBV12-3 or TRBV12-4 and TRBJ1-1; weak D call: TRBD1 (5 bases). Trimming took 4 bases from V and 4 from J, leaving 13 bases between them. This CDR3 comprises 14 residues. The CDR3 sequence: CASSSPGDGTEAFF. The CDR3 nucleotides read TGTGCCAGCAGTTCCCCCGGGGACGGCACTGAAGCTTTCTTT.

Worth noting for this clonotype: A much bigger clone sits one base away, suggesting this may be a read error. The genes are TRBV5-1 and TRBJ2-7; TRBD1 matches at 9 bases. The CDR3 consists of 17 residues. In germline, CDR1 is SGHRS, CDR2 YFSETQ. DNA for the CDR3: TGCGCCGGCAGTCAGCACGGGGGCGGGACAGGGTCCTACGAGCAGTACTTC. It codes for CAGSQHGGGTGSYEQYF.

The V and J genes are TRBV7-9 and TRBJ2-4; D remains ambiguous. V was trimmed by 3 bases and J by 2 bases, leaving 11 bases between them. CDR1 SEHNR and CDR2 FQNEAQ come from the germline V gene (reference sequence). This CDR3 comprises 15 residues. The CDR3 DNA reads as TGTGCCAGCAGCTTGTACGGCCCCACCAAAAACATTCAGTACTTC. Its translation is CASSLYGPTKNIQYF.

V gene TRBV20-1 combines with J gene TRBJ1-1; 7 bases agree with TRBD1. The CDR3 consists of 13 residues. V lost 5 bases, J lost 7 bases, and 10 bases stayed unmatched. Germline loops: CDR1 DFQATT, CDR2 SNEGSKA (reference sequence). The CDR3 nucleotides are TGCAGTGCTCGGGGACAGAGAGAATTTGAAGCTTTCTTT. Amino acid sequence: CSARGQREFEAFF.

This clonotype turned up a few times. V gene TRBV28 combines with J gene TRBJ2-7, with 7 bases matching TRBD1. The CDR3 is made up of 16 amino acids. With 6 bases clipped from V and 2 bases from J, the junction kept 13 bases outside the gene matches. The germline CDR1 and CDR2 sequences are MDHEN and SYDVKM. Here the CDR3 DNA reads TGTGCCAGCAGCTTTGACCCGGGACAGAAGACCTACGAGCAGTACTTC. Translation: CASSFDPGQKTYEQYF.

This clonotype was observed a handful of times. This chain links TRBV28 with TRBJ1-6; D is uncertain. The germline gives CDR1 MDHEN, CDR2 SYDVKM. Trimming cost V 4 bases and J 0 bases, with 10 bases left between them. The CDR3 is made up of 16 amino acids. The CDR3 spells CASSSPGYSYNSPLHF. As DNA, the CDR3 is TGTGCCAGCAGTTCCCCCGGCTACTCCTATAATTCACCCCTCCACTTT.

In its sample, this clonotype was seen a few times. This chain connects TRBV11-3 to TRBJ2-1; D not certain. This CDR3 comprises 16 residues. Trimming stripped 5 bases from V and 6 bases from J, with 20 bases between. The V gene's germline CDR1 is SGHNT and CDR2 YENEEA. The CDR3 region is CASSQQWLSTFNEQFF. The CDR3 DNA follows: TGTGCCAGCAGCCAACAGTGGCTTTCCACGTTCAATGAGCAGTTCTTC.

This chain uses TRBV7-8 with TRBJ2-1, with 8 bases matching TRBD2. Germline CDR1 SGHVS, CDR2 FQNEAQ. Unmatched junction bases numbered 8, after V lost 3 bases and J lost 1 base. The CDR3 contains 17 residues. The CDR3 sequence is CASSLDGGGLSYNEQFF. The CDR3 nucleotides are TGTGCCAGCAGCTTGGACGGGGGGGGCCTTTCCTACAATGAGCAGTTCTTC.

There are a few counts of this clonotype. The rearrangement links TRBV29-1 to TRBJ2-5, with D possibly being TRBD2 (6 bases). There are 17 residues in the CDR3. V was trimmed by 6 bases and J by 2 bases, leaving 25 bases between them. CDR1 is SQVTM and CDR2 is ANQGSEA in the germline V gene. CDR3 nucleotide sequence: TGCAGCGTGAACGGAGGGCTTGGGGGACCCCCACAAGAGACCCAGTACTTC. It is translated as CSVNGGLGGPPQETQYF.

J is TRBJ2-7 and V is TRBV20-1, with D possibly TRBD1 on 6 matching bases. V lost 0 bases, J lost 4 bases, and 16 bases lay in between. There are 15 residues in the CDR3. Germline V gene data show CDR1 as DFQATT and CDR2 as SNEGSKA (reference sequence). DNA of the CDR3: TGCAGTGCTAGAGATCAAGGACAGACCCTTTACGAGCAGTACTTC. As protein: CSARDQGQTLYEQYF.

The rearrangement uses TRBV29-1 and TRBJ2-5, with TRBD2 matching over 13 bases. The V segment lost 2 bases and the J segment 5 bases; nucleotides outside the gene matches: 2. CDR1 SQVTM and CDR2 ANQGSEA come from the germline V gene. The CDR3 loop spans 14 amino acids. CDR3 region: CSVETSGRGETQYF. The CDR3 region has the DNA TGCAGCGTTGAAACTAGCGGGAGGGGTGAGACCCAGTACTTC.